These T cell receptor beta chains were read from a single sample in a study of breast tumors, draining lymph nodes, adjacent tissues. Via MiXCR, TCRdb re-called the multiplex PCR reads, giving one row per CDR3 protein. The table lists over 100,000 distinct CDR3 sequences, around 20% of them singletons. Material for sequencing was axillary lymph node tissue. These receptor sequences come from a female donor with breast cancer. Some clones in this sample may be carry-over from other donors' samples. Both conserved end residues are part of each CDR3. Each record gives: V gene, clone size, D gene, J gene, CDR3 DNA, CDR3 protein. D genes are given only for firm matches. Rows give clone size only sometimes, using once, few, many, or a class for an expanded clone.

TRBV7-4,many,.,TRBJ2-7,TGTGCCAGCAGTCGGGGTAATTCCCTAAGAACCTACGAGCAGTACTTC,CASSRGNSLRTYEQYF
TRBV10-3,many,TRBD2,TRBJ2-3,TGTGCCATCAGTGGGCTAGCGGGAGGTGAAGATACGCAGTATTTT,CAISGLAGGEDTQYF
TRBV7-9,few,TRBD2,TRBJ2-4,TGTGCCAGCAGTGCCGCGGGAGGGCCCAACATTCAGTACTTC,CASSAAGGPNIQYF
TRBV6-5,many,TRBD1,TRBJ2-7,TGTGCCAGCAGTTATTCGCCGGGACAGGGGGCTCGGGAGCAGTACTTC,CASSYSPGQGAREQYF
TRBV7-8,.,TRBD1,TRBJ2-4,TGTGCCAGCAGTGATCGGGACAGGGCTCACATTCAGTACTTC,CASSDRDRAHIQYF
TRBV28,many,TRBD1,TRBJ1-4,TGTGCCAGCAGAACAGGGGGAACTACTCATTTGAAACTGTTTTTT,CASRTGGTTHLKLFF
TRBV29-1,few,.,TRBJ2-6,TGCAGCGCCGATACTGGGGCCAACGTCCTGACTTTC,CSADTGANVLTF
TRBV12-3/TRBV12-4,many,.,TRBJ2-3,TGTGCCAGCAGAAACCAGGGGACAGATACGCAGTATTTT,CASRNQGTDTQYF
TRBV30,.,TRBD1,TRBJ2-7,TGTGCCTGGAGTACACAGGGGTTCAACGAGCAGTACTTC,CAWSTQGFNEQYF
TRBV2,many,.,TRBJ2-2,TGTGCCAGCAGTGACAGGGGCACCGGGGAGCTGTTTTTT,CASSDRGTGELFF
TRBV20-1,many,.,TRBJ1-2,TGCAGTGCTAGGAGTATGGGGGGAGGCTACACCTTC,CSARSMGGGYTF
TRBV28,few,TRBD2,TRBJ2-7,TGTGCCAGCAGACAAACTAGCGGAGGCTACGAGCAGTACTTC,CASRQTSGGYEQYF
TRBV7-2,many,TRBD2,TRBJ2-3,TGTGCCAGCAGCTTATTCTCTAGCGGGCTCTCCACAGATACGCAGTATTTT,CASSLFSSGLSTDTQYF
TRBV20-1,.,.,TRBJ2-4,TGCAGTGCTAGTCCGGGACCCATTCAGTACTTC,CSASPGPIQYF
TRBV6-1,many,TRBD1,TRBJ2-7,TGTGCCAGCAGGAAACAGGGGGCCACAGGCGAGCAGTACTTC,CASRKQGATGEQYF
TRBV4-3,many,.,TRBJ1-6,TGCGCCAGCAGCCAAACCCCATCGACAGGCACCCTCCACTTT,CASSQTPSTGTLHF
TRBV3-1,.,TRBD1,TRBJ2-7,TGTGCCAGCAGCCTGGACAGGGTAGCCTTCAACGAGCAGTACTTC,CASSLDRVAFNEQYF
TRBV30,many,.,TRBJ1-2,TGTGCCTCTGGTAGGACCAGGGATGGCTACACCTTC,CASGRTRDGYTF
TRBV9,many,.,TRBJ2-1,TGTGCCAGCAGCGTAGTGAGTTCTTGGGGTGAGCAGTTCTTC,CASSVVSSWGEQFF
TRBV3-1,.,.,TRBJ2-2,TGTGCCAGCAGCCTACAGGGGAACACCGGGGAGCTGTTTTTT,CASSLQGNTGELFF
TRBV14,many,.,TRBJ1-2,TGTGCCAGCAGCCAAAGGTCTGGGAATGGCTACACCTTC,CASSQRSGNGYTF
TRBV6-6,.,.,TRBJ2-6,TGTGCCAGCAGTCCCCTTGGGGCCAACGTCCTGACTTTC,CASSPLGANVLTF
TRBV28,few,.,TRBJ1-5,TGTGCCAGCAGCACAGGCTATCAGCCCCAGCATTTT,CASSTGYQPQHF
TRBV6-6,few,TRBD1,TRBJ2-4,TGTGCCAGCAGTTACTCACAGGGGGTTGACAAAAACATTCAGTACTTC,CASSYSQGVDKNIQYF
TRBV6-1,few,TRBD1,TRBJ2-3,TGTGCCAGCAGTGATGCAGGGGGTTCGGATACGCAGTATTTT,CASSDAGGSDTQYF
TRBV28,.,.,TRBJ2-7,TGTGCCAGCAGTTTACAGATCTACGAGCAGTACTTC,CASSLQIYEQYF
TRBV4-3,many,TRBD2,TRBJ2-3,TGCGCCAGCAGCCAAGAGGATAGCGGGAGGATCGATACGCAGTATTTT,CASSQEDSGRIDTQYF
TRBV19,many,TRBD2,TRBJ2-1,TGTGCCAGTAGGAGCGGGAACAACAATGAGCAGTTCTTC,CASRSGNNNEQFF
TRBV7-8,once,TRBD2,TRBJ2-7,TGTGCCAGCAGCTCAAGGGGGACTAGCGGACACTACGAGCAGTACTTC,CASSSRGTSGHYEQYF
TRBV28,.,.,TRBJ2-3,TGTGCCAGCAGTTTAAGTAGCGGAGGAGCATACACAGATACGCAGTATTTT,CASSLSSGGAYTDTQYF
TRBV20-1,many,TRBD2,TRBJ2-1,TGCAGTGCTAGAGATCGACTAGCCATCTACAATGAGCAGTTCTTC,CSARDRLAIYNEQFF
TRBV11-3,many,.,TRBJ2-2,TGTGCCAGCAGCTTAGTTCCCGGGGAGCTGTTTTTT,CASSLVPGELFF
TRBV24-1,many,TRBD2,TRBJ2-1,TGTGCCACCAAAGCGGGAGTATCGGGTAATGAGCAGTTCTTC,CATKAGVSGNEQFF
TRBV5-8,many,TRBD1,TRBJ1-2,TGTGCCAGCAGCTTGGGACGAGGACAGGGTCCCGTTGGCTACACCTTC,CASSLGRGQGPVGYTF
TRBV20-1,many,TRBD1,TRBJ2-3,TGCAGTGCAACTCGACAGGGTAGGACAGATACGCAGTATTTT,CSATRQGRTDTQYF
TRBV11-2,once,TRBD2,TRBJ2-3,TGTGCCAGCAGGACTAGCGGGAGGGCCCCAGATACGCAGTATTTT,CASRTSGRAPDTQYF
TRBV28,few,TRBD1,TRBJ1-2,TGTGCCAGCAGGGAAATCGACAGGGGACGTCACTATGGCTACACCTTC,CASREIDRGRHYGYTF
TRBV4-2,once,TRBD1,TRBJ1-1,TGTGCCAGCAGCCACCGACAGGGTGGGTATGAAGCTTTCTTT,CASSHRQGGYEAFF
TRBV4-1,many,.,TRBJ1-6,TGCGCCAGCAGTCCGGGACACGGTAATTCACCCCTCCACTTT,CASSPGHGNSPLHF
TRBV11-2,many,TRBD1,TRBJ2-1,TGTGCCAGCAGCGCGACAGGGCAGACCTACAATGAGCAGTTCTTC,CASSATGQTYNEQFF
TRBV28,.,.,TRBJ1-6,TGTGCCAGTGCGTCAGGGACTTCACCCCTCCACTTT,CASASGTSPLHF
TRBV28,many,TRBD2,TRBJ2-1,TGTGCCAGCACCCTCGGTCTAGCGGGATGGAATGAGCAGTTCTTC,CASTLGLAGWNEQFF
TRBV20-1,many,.,TRBJ2-1,TGCAGTGCTAGTTTTACGAATGAGCAGTTCTTC,CSASFTNEQFF